The following is a TCR beta chain sequence with its context. This sample is drawn from a study of blood T cell repertoires in COVID-19. Study details: From the United States, Italy and Spain came samples of acute and convalescent COVID-19. The analysed material was cDNA or gDNA that came from T cells, B-cell-depleted T cells, or PBMCs.

Authors' processing steps: Reference gene primer amplification in the assay estimated nucleated cell counts. TCRdb keeps only in-frame clones here, not all; method: immunoSEQ multiplex PCR. That table is the source of V, J and clone size, and D and trimming were worked out from the DNA. The table shows over 100,000 clones, with roughly 83% occurring only once. Germline V gene data show CDR1 as SEHNR and CDR2 as FQNEAQ (reference sequence). This CDR3 spans 15 amino acids. Trimming at V came to 5 bases and at J to 1 base, leaving 5 bases not matched to a gene. This chain uses TRBV7-9 with TRBJ2-5; TRBD1 matches 9 bases. Sample: peripheral blood. The source of this sequence is a woman between 65 and 79 years old with acute or convalescent COVID-19. Written as DNA, the CDR3 is TGTGCCAGCAGCCCCGGGACAGGGCCCCAAGAGACCCAGTACTTC. Translation gives CASSPGTGPQETQYF.